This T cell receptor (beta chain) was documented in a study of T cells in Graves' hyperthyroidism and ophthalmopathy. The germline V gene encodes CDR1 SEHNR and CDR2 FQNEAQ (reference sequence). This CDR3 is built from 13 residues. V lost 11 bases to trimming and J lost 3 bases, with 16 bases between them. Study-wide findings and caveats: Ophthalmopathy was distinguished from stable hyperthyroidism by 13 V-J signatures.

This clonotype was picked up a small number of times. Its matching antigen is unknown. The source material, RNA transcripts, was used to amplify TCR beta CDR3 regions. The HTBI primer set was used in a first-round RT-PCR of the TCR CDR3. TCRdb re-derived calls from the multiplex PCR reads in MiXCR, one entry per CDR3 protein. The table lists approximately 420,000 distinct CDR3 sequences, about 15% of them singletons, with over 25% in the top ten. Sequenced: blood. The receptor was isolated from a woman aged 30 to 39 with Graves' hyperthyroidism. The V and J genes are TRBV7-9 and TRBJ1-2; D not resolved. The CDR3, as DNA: TGTGCCCCCGTGTTAAGGGCAGACTATGGCTACACCTTC. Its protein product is CAPVLRADYGYTF.